What follows is one TCR beta chain and its context. With 3 bases removed from V and 5 bases from J, the gap between germline ends came to 6 bases. CDR3 length: 12 residues. CDR1 and CDR2 from the germline V gene are MNHEY and SMNVEV (reference sequence). As defined, naive CD8 cells were CD45RO-negative and positively selected for CCR7, with terminally differentiated effector memory CD45RA+ cells excluded. This entry belongs to a study of shared clonotypes between healthy human individuals. Repertoires were generated with immunoSEQ multiplex PCR, while TCRdb's copy carries only in-frame clones and drops some. The data hold about 1,800,000 clones, with 85% to 95% observed a single time.

The rearrangement uses TRBV27 and TRBJ2-3, with unresolved D. The sequence derives from a man between 18 and 35 years old in good health. Sequences were obtained from naive CD8+ T cells sorted from blood. As DNA, the CDR3 is TGTGCCAGCAGTTTTGGTTTAGATACGCAGTATTTT. Its protein product is CASSFGLDTQYF.